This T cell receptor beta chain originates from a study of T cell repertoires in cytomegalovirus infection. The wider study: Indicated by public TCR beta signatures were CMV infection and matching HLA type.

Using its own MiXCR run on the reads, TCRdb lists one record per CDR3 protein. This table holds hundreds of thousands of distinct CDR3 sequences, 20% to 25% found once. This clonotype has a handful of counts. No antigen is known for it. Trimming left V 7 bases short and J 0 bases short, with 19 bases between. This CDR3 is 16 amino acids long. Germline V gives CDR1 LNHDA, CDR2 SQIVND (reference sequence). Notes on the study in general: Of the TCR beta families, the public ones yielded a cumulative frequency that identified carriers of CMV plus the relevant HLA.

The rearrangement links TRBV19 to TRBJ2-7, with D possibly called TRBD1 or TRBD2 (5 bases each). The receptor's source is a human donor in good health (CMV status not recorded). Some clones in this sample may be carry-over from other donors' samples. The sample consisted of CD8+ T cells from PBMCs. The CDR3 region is CASIGDGDRSSYEQYV. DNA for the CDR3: TGTGCCAGTATAGGGGACGGGGACCGGAGCTCCTACGAGCAGTACGTC.